This T cell receptor beta chain was sequenced for a study of OX40 agonist ivuxolimab in advanced cancers. Study at large: Averaging roughly 60 years in age, with a range of roughly 23 to 80, the cohort was around 83% male.

About this clone itself: Its antigen is still unknown.

General study findings and limits: At 0.1-3.0 mg/kg, partial responders had clonal expansion among the lowest observed. By week 6 at 0.1 to 3.0 mg/kg, blood CD4+ and CD8+ T cells had expanded clonally.

The method was immunoSEQ multiplex PCR; TCRdb's version includes in-frame clones alone and lacks a portion of them. Among over 55,000 clones listed, under 90% were seen once. With 7 bases removed from V and 8 bases from J, the gap between germline ends came to 20 bases. This CDR3 spans 14 amino acids. Germline V gene lookup returns CDR1 MGHDK and CDR2 SYGVNS. A history of autoimmune disease or systemic immunosuppression excluded patients. The receptor was derived from an adult with an advanced solid tumor such as melanoma, head and neck, liver or kidney cancer. The material was CD4+ or CD8+ T cells sorted from blood, obtained in a trial of the OX40 agonist ivuxolimab. The V and J genes are TRBV25-1 and TRBJ1-1; TRBD1 is a possible D gene (5 bases). The CDR3 DNA reads TGTGCCAGCACCCCCCGAGCAGGGTCGAGGGAAGCTTTCTTT. Amino acids: CASTPRAGSREAFF.